Each of the 15 T cell receptor beta chains below was sequenced from the same sample in a study of control samples from healthy donors and cancer patients. Repertoires were generated with immunoSEQ multiplex PCR, while TCRdb's copy carries only in-frame clones and drops some. Of approximately 120,000 clones in the sample, around nine tenths were seen once. Specimen: blood. Receptor source: a woman in her 50s in good health.

The chain is built from TRBV4-2 and TRBJ2-1; TRBD2 might be the D (5 bases). The ends were cut back, 0 bases at V and 9 bases at J, with 15 bases in the middle. The CDR3 extends over 15 amino acids. CDR1 LGHNA and CDR2 YNFKEQ come from the germline V gene. The CDR3 DNA is TGTGCCAGCAGCCAAGATAAGACGGGATGGGGTGAGCAGTTCTTC. It codes for CASSQDKTGWGEQFF.

This clone occurred once. The chain links TRBV5-1 to TRBJ2-1; TRBD2 aligns across 11 bases. The germline V gene encodes CDR1 SGHRS and CDR2 YFSETQ. This CDR3 has 18 residues. V was pared by 0 bases and J by 7 bases, with 12 bases of the junction left unmatched. CDR3 DNA sequence: TGCGCCAGCAGCTTGGCTCTTAGCGGGGGGGACCCAAGGAATGAGCAGTTCTTC. This translates into CASSLALSGGDPRNEQFF. The variable domain in full, completed from reference TRBV5-1 and TRBJ2-1, reads KAGVTQTPRYLIKTRGQQVTLSCSPISGHRSVSWYQQTPGQGLQFLFEYFSETQRNKGNFPGRFSGRQFSNSRSEMNVSTLELGDSALYLCASSLALSGGDPRNEQFFGPGTRLTVL.

The gene calls are TRBV7-3 and TRBJ2-1; 8 bases fit TRBD2. The junction had 2 bases not matched to a gene; V was cut back by 5 bases and J by 2 bases. CDR3 length: 14 amino acids. Germline V gene sequence: CDR1 SGHTA, CDR2 FQGTGA. DNA for the CDR3: TGTGCCAGCAGCCTGGGACTAGCCTACAATGAGCAGTTCTTC. Translating gives CASSLGLAYNEQFF.

The chain links TRBV5-4 to TRBJ1-2, with D perhaps TRBD1 (6 bases). The CDR3 totals 15 residues. Trimming cost V 4 bases and J 6 bases, with 19 bases left between them. The germline CDR1 and CDR2 sequences are SGHNT and YYREEE (reference sequence). CDR3 nucleotides: TGTGCCAGCAGCCCTCCGCTACAGGGTTTTCATGGCTACACCTTC. Translating gives CASSPPLQGFHGYTF.

The rearrangement uses TRBV6-2 or TRBV6-3 and TRBJ2-1; TRBD1 matches 10 bases. The CDR3 totals 15 residues. Trimming at V came to 1 base and at J to 6 bases, leaving 3 bases not matched to a gene. CDR1 MNHEY and CDR2 SVGEGT come from the germline V gene. This CDR3 reads CASSYLGTGVNEQFF. DNA of the CDR3: TGTGCCAGCAGTTACTTAGGGACAGGGGTCAATGAGCAGTTCTTC.

The genes are TRBV25-1 and TRBJ2-3; 8 bases align to TRBD1. CDR1 is MGHDK, CDR2 SYGVNS, per germline. The CDR3 totals 14 residues. The ends lost 6 bases at V and 4 bases at J; junction bases unmatched: 6. CDR3 DNA: TGTGCCAGCAGCGCCGGGACAGGATCAGATACGCAGTATTTT. It codes for CASSAGTGSDTQYF. The full variable domain, in which reference TRBV25-1 and TRBJ2-3 provide the parts outside the CDR3, is EADIYQTPRYLVIGTGKKITLECSQTMGHDKMYWYQQDPGMELHLIHYSYGVNSTEKGDLSSESTVSRIRTEHFPLTLESARPSHTSQYLCASSAGTGSDTQYFGPGTRLTVL.

V and J are TRBV9 and TRBJ1-3; D not certain. Trimming stripped 3 bases from V and 3 bases from J, with 4 bases between. The CDR3 runs to 12 residues. Germline CDR1 SGDLS, CDR2 YYNGEE. The CDR3: CASSGSGNTIYF. The CDR3, as DNA: TGTGCCAGCAGCGGTAGTGGAAACACCATATATTTT.

This chain joins TRBV5-1 and TRBJ2-3; the match to TRBD2 covers 10 bases. The germline V gene encodes CDR1 SGHRS and CDR2 YFSETQ. This CDR3 contains 15 residues. Trimming took 3 bases from V and 2 from J; bases not matched to a gene: 3. CDR3 amino acids: CASSSTSGATDTQYF. Here the CDR3 DNA reads TGCGCCAGCAGCTCCACTAGCGGGGCCACAGATACGCAGTATTTT.

The gene calls are TRBV6-5 and TRBJ1-5, with TRBD1 as a possible D gene (5 bases). Germline CDR1 reads MNHEY; CDR2 reads SVGAGI. The CDR3 contains 15 residues. V lost 5 bases and J 4 bases, leaving 15 bases between the germline ends. Here the CDR3 DNA reads TGTGCCAGCAGTCATCAGGGTGCACTTAATCAGCCCCAGCATTTT. It encodes CASSHQGALNQPQHF.

The chain employs TRBV4-1 and TRBJ2-7, with 7 bases lining up with TRBD2. Trimming cost V 4 bases and J 3 bases; bases outside gene matches: 12. CDR3 size: 16 residues. CDR1 is MGHRA, CDR2 YSYEKL, per germline. The CDR3 here is CASSPRGETHSYEQYF. CDR3 sequence (DNA): TGCGCCAGCAGCCCTCGGGGGGAGACCCACAGCTACGAGCAGTACTTC.

The rearrangement uses TRBV6-4 and TRBJ2-1; D perhaps matches TRBD2 (6 bases). Trimming stripped 4 bases from V and 12 bases from J, with 19 bases between. CDR3 size: 14 residues. In germline, CDR1 is MRHNA, CDR2 SNTAGT. CDR3 DNA sequence: TGTGCCAGCAGTGCCGGGACTGGGGCAATCGGGCAGTTCTTC. This encodes CASSAGTGAIGQFF.

This chain joins TRBV6-6 and TRBJ2-3; 8 positions agree with TRBD2. J was trimmed by 5 bases and V by 1 base; bases with no gene match: 5. Germline V lookup: CDR1 MNHNY, CDR2 SVGAGI (reference sequence). The CDR3 is 15 amino acids. CDR3 in amino acids: CASSYFPGGIDTQYF. Here the CDR3 DNA reads TGTGCCAGCAGTTACTTCCCGGGGGGGATAGATACGCAGTATTTT.

V is TRBV6-6 and J is TRBJ1-1, with no clear D. V lost 2 bases to trimming and J lost 2 bases, with 9 bases between them. Germline CDR1 is MNHNY and CDR2 is SVGAGI (reference sequence). This CDR3 contains 14 residues. This CDR3 is CASSYDRRNTEAFF. As DNA, the CDR3 is TGTGCCAGCAGTTACGACCGGAGAAACACTGAAGCTTTCTTT.

The V gene is TRBV29-1, the J gene TRBJ2-7; D may correspond to TRBD1 or TRBD2 (5 bases each). V was cut by 8 bases and J by 5 bases, with 13 bases left in between. This CDR3 spans 11 amino acids. Germline V gene sequence: CDR1 SQVTM, CDR2 ANQGSEA. The CDR3 DNA is TGCAGCATTATGAGGGGTGACGAGCAGTACGTC. Residues: CSIMRGDEQYV.

The V and J genes are TRBV13 and TRBJ2-7; D is possibly TRBD1 or TRBD2 (5 bases each). In germline, CDR1 is PRHDT, CDR2 FYEKMQ (reference sequence). The ends were cut back, 5 bases at V and 7 bases at J, with 27 bases in the middle. The CDR3 spans 17 residues. The CDR3 region has the DNA TGTGCCAGCAGCCACCGCCACGGGGCGGGCCTCCTTAGGGAGCAGTACGTC. Amino acid sequence: CASSHRHGAGLLREQYV.